These 23 T cell receptor beta chains came from one sample sequenced in a study of CD8 T cells in Susac syndrome. Random hexamers were used to reverse transcribe roughly 0.45 to 1 ug of RNA. TCRdb itself ran the immunoSEQ multiplex PCR reads through MiXCR, one entry per CDR3 protein. The sample lists about 140,000 distinct CDR3 sequences; approximately 95% were seen once. The sample taken for sequencing was CD4+ T cells from PBMCs. The receptors were gathered from a human donor with Susac syndrome.

This clonotype occurred once. V usage is TRBV9 and J usage is TRBJ2-5, with D possibly matching TRBD2 (6 bases). V lost 4 bases and J lost 5, with 15 bases in between. The CDR3 contains 14 residues. The germline V gene has CDR1 SGDLS and CDR2 YYNGEE. Here the CDR3 reads CASSPMGREETQYF. CDR3 coding DNA: TGTGCCAGCAGCCCGATGGGCCGGGAGGAGACCCAGTACTTC. The full variable domain, in which reference TRBV9 and TRBJ2-5 provide the parts outside the CDR3, is DSGVTQTPKHLITATGQRVTLRCSPRSGDLSVYWYQQSLDQGLQFLIQYYNGEERAKGNILERFSAQQFPDLHSELNLSSLELGDSALYFCASSPMGREETQYFGPGTRLLVL.

V and J are TRBV6-5 and TRBJ2-1; the D call may be TRBD1 or TRBD2 (5 bases each). Trimming pared 6 bases from V and 1 base from J, leaving 13 bases between. This CDR3 is 15 amino acids long. CDR1 is MNHEY, CDR2 SVGAGI, per germline. For the CDR3, the DNA is TGTGCCAGCAGACGGGACGTAGGATCCTACAATGAGCAGTTCTTC. It specifies CASRRDVGSYNEQFF.

This clonotype was counted a single time. The V and J genes are TRBV7-9 and TRBJ1-5, with a tentative D call TRBD1 (6 bases). The V gene lost 4 bases and the J gene lost 8 bases, with 12 bases spanning the gap. The CDR3 spans 13 residues. Germline lookup yields CDR1 SEHNR and CDR2 FQNEAQ (reference sequence). The CDR3 spells CASSSIRGEPQHF. The DNA for the CDR3 is TGTGCCAGCAGCTCGATCAGGGGAGAGCCCCAGCATTTT.

The chain links TRBV4-1 to TRBJ2-5; the D gene is possibly TRBD2 (6 bases). With 4 bases removed from V and 5 bases from J, the gap between germline ends came to 17 bases. CDR3 size: 15 residues. Germline assignment: CDR1 MGHRA and CDR2 YSYEKL. CDR3 DNA sequence: TGCGCCAGCAGCCCCCTGGGACTTCCCCGGGAGACCCAGTACTTC. Translated: CASSPLGLPRETQYF.

This chain joins TRBV6-6 and TRBJ2-1, with 8 nucleotides matching TRBD1. Trimming removed 5 bases from V and 0 bases from J; junction bases left unmatched: 3. The CDR3 runs to 15 residues. Germline V CDR1 and CDR2: MNHNY, SVGAGI (reference sequence). The CDR3 DNA reads TGTGCCAGCAGTGGACAGGGAACCTCCTACAATGAGCAGTTCTTC. It yields the protein CASSGQGTSYNEQFF.

This chain joins TRBV7-9 and TRBJ2-1, with D unresolved. V was clipped by 4 bases and J by 8 bases, with 9 bases between them. The CDR3 loop spans 12 amino acids. Per germline, CDR1 SEHNR and CDR2 FQNEAQ (reference sequence). The CDR3 region has the DNA TGTGCCAGCAGCTCTAGTTCCTATGAGCAGTTCTTC. Translating gives CASSSSSYEQFF.

The chain employs TRBV30 and TRBJ2-5; maybe TRBD2 (6 bases). The CDR3 extends over 16 amino acids. Germline lookup yields CDR1 GTSNPN and CDR2 SVGIG (reference sequence). Trimming took off 0 bases at V and 1 base at J, with 15 bases between the two ends. The CDR3 coding sequence is TGTGCCTGGAGTGTTGGCGGGGCCCGGGGCCAAGAGACCCAGTACTTC. Translation gives CAWSVGGARGQETQYF. The whole variable domain, filled in from reference TRBV30 and TRBJ2-5, reads SQTIHQWPATLVQPVGSPLSLECTVEGTSNPNLYWYRQAAGRGLQLLFYSVGIGQISSEVPQNLSASRPQDRQFILSSKKLLLSDSGFYLCAWSVGGARGQETQYFGPGTRLLVL.

The chain employs TRBV6-2 or TRBV6-3 and TRBJ1-1; D gene unclear. This CDR3 is 12 amino acids long. V gave up 8 bases and J gave up 6 bases, with 13 bases separating them. Germline assignment: CDR1 MNHEY and CDR2 SVGEGT. The CDR3 nucleotides are TGTGCCAGCGGGGATACCCCCCCTGAAGCTTTCTTT. Encoded protein: CASGDTPPEAFF.

The V and J genes are TRBV3-1 and TRBJ2-4; tentative D call: TRBD1 (6 bases). The CDR3 contains 13 residues. V lost 3 bases to trimming and J lost 11 bases, with 14 bases between them. CDR1 is LGHDT and CDR2 is YNNKEL in the germline V gene (reference sequence). The CDR3 nucleotides are TGTGCCAGCAGCCAGAGATGGACAGATTTTCAGTACTTC. It is translated as CASSQRWTDFQYF.

The V and J genes are TRBV7-2 and TRBJ2-7, with D unresolved. Per germline, CDR1 SGHTA and CDR2 FQGNSA. This CDR3 has 14 residues. Trimming pared 1 base from V and 6 bases from J, leaving 13 bases between. CDR3 loop: CASSLVSSLVEQYF. In DNA, the CDR3 is TGTGCCAGCAGCTTAGTGTCTTCGCTGGTCGAGCAGTACTTC.

The J gene is TRBJ1-5, the V gene TRBV7-8; 11 positions agree with TRBD1. V trimming: 5 bases; J trimming: 5 bases; junction bases outside the gene matches: 5. The CDR3 runs 15 residues. Germline CDR1 and CDR2: SGHVS and FQNEAQ. The CDR3 is CASSPRDRGDQPQHF. The CDR3 bases are TGTGCCAGCAGCCCCCGGGACAGGGGGGATCAGCCCCAGCATTTT.

The J gene is TRBJ2-1, the V gene TRBV9; 8 bases map to TRBD2. Germline assignment: CDR1 SGDLS and CDR2 YYNGEE. V was clipped by 0 bases and J by 4 bases; unmatched bases: 3. This CDR3 spans 15 amino acids. CDR3 amino acids: CASSVGREGYNEQFF. CDR3 DNA sequence: TGTGCCAGCAGCGTAGGACGGGAGGGGTACAATGAGCAGTTCTTC.

This chain joins TRBV30 and TRBJ2-2; D gene unclear. Trimming removed 5 bases from V and 2 bases from J, with 9 bases in between. CDR3 length: 13 residues. The germline CDR1 and CDR2 sequences are GTSNPN and SVGIG (reference sequence). The DNA of the CDR3 is TGTGCCTGGGTGACGGACAACACCGGGGAGCTGTTTTTT. Translated: CAWVTDNTGELFF.

This clonotype was found once. The CDR3 region has the DNA TGCAGCGGAGACGGACTAGGTGGCTACACCTTC. As protein: CSGDGLGGYTF. The chain has TRBV29-1 and TRBJ1-2; D gene unclear. Germline V gene lookup returns CDR1 SQVTM and CDR2 ANQGSEA. The CDR3 loop spans 11 amino acids. The V gene lost 7 bases and the J gene lost 7 bases, with 13 bases spanning the gap.

In its sample, this clonotype was seen once. This chain links TRBV5-4 with TRBJ2-5, with D possibly matching TRBD1 (6 bases). With 6 bases removed from V and 0 bases from J, the gap between germline ends came to 15 bases. Germline assignment: CDR1 SGHNT and CDR2 YYREEE (reference sequence). The CDR3 consists of 15 residues. DNA for the CDR3: TGTGCCAGCACTACAGGGCTTCGGAACCAAGAGACCCAGTACTTC. This codes for CASTTGLRNQETQYF.

This rearrangement joins TRBV19 to TRBJ1-1; TRBD1 is a possible D gene (5 bases). Per the germline V gene, CDR1 is LNHDA and CDR2 is SQIVND (reference sequence). V gave up 3 bases and J gave up 1 base, with 9 bases separating them. The CDR3 consists of 14 residues. The CDR3 sequence: CASSIGAQNTEAFF. The CDR3 nucleotides read TGTGCCAGTAGTATCGGGGCACAGAACACTGAAGCTTTCTTT.

This clonotype has just one count. The chain's CDR3 is CASSEAQFEQFF. The CDR3 DNA sequence: TGTGCCAGCAGTGAAGCGCAGTTTGAGCAGTTCTTC. The chain has TRBV2 and TRBJ2-1, with D hard to call. Germline V gene data show CDR1 as SNHLY and CDR2 as FYNNEI. The V and J ends lost 0 bases and 9 bases respectively, with 6 bases between them. CDR3 size: 12 residues.

The chain links TRBV29-1 to TRBJ1-2, with D tentatively TRBD1 (6 bases). CDR1 and CDR2 (germline): SQVTM, ANQGSEA. The CDR3 sequence is 12 residues long. V lost 6 bases, J lost 4 bases, and 12 bases lay in between. CDR3 loop: CSVQGPTYGYTF. The CDR3 DNA reads TGCAGCGTACAGGGTCCCACCTATGGCTACACCTTC.

The rearrangement uses TRBV30 and TRBJ2-7, with D unresolved. Trimming stripped 3 bases from V and 3 bases from J, with 18 bases between. Looked up from germline, CDR1 is GTSNPN and CDR2 is SVGIG (reference sequence). The CDR3 loop spans 15 amino acids. CDR3 in DNA: TGTGCCTGGAGCCCCCGAGGTAGGCAAAGCTACGAGCAGTACTTC. This encodes CAWSPRGRQSYEQYF. The full variable domain, with the rest looked up from reference TRBV30 and TRBJ2-7, is SQTIHQWPATLVQPVGSPLSLECTVEGTSNPNLYWYRQAAGRGLQLLFYSVGIGQISSEVPQNLSASRPQDRQFILSSKKLLLSDSGFYLCAWSPRGRQSYEQYFGPGTRLTVT.

The rearrangement links TRBV20-1 to TRBJ2-1, with 9 bases lining up with TRBD2. V gave up 5 bases and J gave up 1 base; unmatched junction bases: 6. The length of the CDR3 is 15 residues. Germline-derived CDR1 and CDR2 are DFQATT and SNEGSKA (reference sequence). The CDR3 DNA sequence: TGCAGTGCTGAACGAGCGGGAGGATCCTACAATGAGCAGTTCTTC. It yields the protein CSAERAGGSYNEQFF.

The chain links TRBV4-1 to TRBJ1-2; D is unresolved. The CDR3 has 12 residues. V was pared by 3 bases and J by 8 bases, with 10 bases between. Germline values: CDR1 MGHRA, CDR2 YSYEKL. The CDR3 is CASSHEPGGYTF. As DNA, the CDR3 is TGCGCCAGCAGCCACGAACCGGGCGGCTACACCTTC.

The CDR3 DNA sequence: TGCGCCAGCAGCCACAGCGGGAGCAAGGTAGAGACCCAGTACTTC. As protein: CASSHSGSKVETQYF. The chain combines TRBV4-1 with TRBJ2-5; 8 nucleotides agree with TRBD2. Germline V CDR1 and CDR2: MGHRA, YSYEKL. V trimming: 3 bases; J trimming: 4 bases; junction bases outside the gene matches: 7. This CDR3 spans 15 amino acids.

The genes are TRBV18 and TRBJ1-4; 10 bases map to TRBD1. The junction had 6 bases not matched to a gene; V was cut back by 0 bases and J by 8 bases. The CDR3 sequence is 16 residues long. Germline CDR1 is KGHSH and CDR2 is LQKENI. Written as DNA, the CDR3 is TGTGCCAGCTCACCACCGGGACAGGGGATGGGAGAAAAACTGTTTTTT. Translation gives CASSPPGQGMGEKLFF.